This T cell receptor (beta chain) is drawn from a study of cytomegalovirus exposure and HLA in healthy donors. Primers included in the PCR were 60 Vbeta and 13 Jbeta primers. Sequencing was performed with immunoSEQ multiplex PCR; in TCRdb, only in-frame clones are kept and a portion is missing. This sample contains under 75,000 clones. The sequenced sample consisted of PBMCs. This TCR derives from a female donor in good health and CMV-seropositive.

CDR3: CAGAGVDGRAFF. The CDR3 bases are TGTGCCGGGGCCGGAGTCGACGGTCGAGCTTTCTTT. The chain joins TRBV6-5 to TRBJ1-1; perhaps TRBD1 as D (5 bases). The CDR3 runs to 12 residues. The germline V and J ends were trimmed by 11 bases and 10 bases, with 20 bases remaining between them. Germline V CDR1 and CDR2: MNHEY, SVGAGI.